This TCR beta chain appears in the sequencing data of a study of tumor-infiltrating lymphocytes in primary liver carcinoma. From around 530 ng of total RNA, TCR beta-specific cDNA was reverse-transcribed using a constant-region primer. Library construction for TCR beta comprised three nested multiplex PCR rounds performed with slightly modified ARM-PCR. The study ran its first two PCR rounds for 9 to 10 cycles each, using TRBV1-TRBV30 forward primers and a C-beta reverse primer. TCRdb analysed the multiplex PCR reads with MiXCR anew, one entry per CDR3 protein. There are about 320,000 distinct CDR3 sequences in the sample; about 62% occur only once, and roughly 9% lies in the top ten. Unsorted whole blood supplied the blood RNA, and germline DNA was isolated too. The CDR3 runs 14 residues. From germline, CDR1 is SEHNR and CDR2 FQNEAQ (reference sequence). V lost 5 bases, J lost 1 base, and 9 bases lay in between.

This TCR was sampled from a man aged 35 to 55 with primary liver carcinoma and hepatitis B virus infection. V gene TRBV7-9 combines with J gene TRBJ1-5; D perhaps matches TRBD1 (5 bases). Material for sequencing was peripheral blood. The CDR3 DNA is TGTGCCAGCAGCGAGCAGGGAAGCAATCAGCCCCAGCATTTT. Translation: CASSEQGSNQPQHF.